This is a list of T cell receptor beta chains from one sample in a study of blood T cell repertoires in COVID-19. This table comes from immunoSEQ multiplex PCR, and its TCRdb copy is limited to in-frame clones, with some not included. The profile shows tens of thousands of clones, about nine tenths of them singletons. Specimen: peripheral blood. These TCRs come from a woman between 50 and 59 years old in a cohort sampled during active COVID-19. CDR3s include the opening cysteine and the closing phenylalanine or tryptophan. D genes are given only for firm matches. Size values are once, few and many counts, or a class for expanded clones, and some rows have none.

>TRBJ1-1|TRBV19|.|TRBD1
CASSLQGGNTEAFF
TGTGCCAGTAGTCTACAGGGGGGGAACACTGAAGCTTTCTTT
>TRBJ2-1|TRBV4-2|few|TRBD2
CASSQGSASGRNEQFF
TGTGCCAGCAGCCAAGGATCGGCTAGCGGGAGAAATGAGCAGTTCTTC
>TRBJ1-3|TRBV28|.|TRBD1
CASSYGPQGDTIYF
TGTGCCAGCAGCTACGGACCTCAGGGGGACACCATATATTTT
>TRBJ2-7|TRBV9|.|TRBD1
CASSLRDSLYEQYF
TGTGCCAGCAGTCTTCGGGACAGCCTCTACGAGCAGTACTTC
>TRBJ1-5|TRBV19|.|TRBD1
CASSTTDRVNNQPQHF
TGTGCCAGTAGTACGACCGACAGGGTGAACAATCAGCCCCAGCATTTT
>TRBJ1-2|TRBV5-1|.|.
CASRSDSLINYGYTF
TGCGCCAGCAGATCGGACAGTTTGATTAACTATGGCTACACCTTC
>TRBJ2-7|TRBV28|.|.
CASSLPHHTGKEQYF
TGTGCCAGCAGTTTACCCCATCATACAGGGAAAGAGCAGTACTTC
>TRBJ2-1|TRBV7-3|.|TRBD2
CASSSYSTSGRDEQFF
TGTGCCAGCAGCTCTTATTCGACTAGCGGGAGAGATGAGCAGTTCTTC
>TRBJ1-5|TRBV10-1|few|.
CASSEGRGNQPQHF
TGCGCCAGCAGTGAAGGGAGGGGGAATCAGCCCCAGCATTTT
>TRBJ2-3|TRBV28|.|TRBD2
CASRHSGRGDTQYF
TGTGCCAGCAGACATAGCGGGAGGGGAGATACGCAGTATTTT
>TRBJ2-1|TRBV29-1|.|.
CSVEVSDSSSYNEQFF
TGCAGCGTTGAAGTAAGCGACTCCAGCTCCTACAATGAGCAGTTCTTC
>TRBJ1-6|TRBV6-6|.|TRBD1
CASSPRGRASSYNSPLHF
TGTGCCAGCAGTCCAAGGGGGCGCGCAAGCTCCTATAATTCACCCCTCCACTTT
>TRBJ2-2|TRBV10-1|.|.
CASSETRLNTGELFF
TGCGCCAGCAGTGAGACGAGGCTGAACACCGGGGAGCTGTTTTTT
>TRBJ1-1|TRBV5-5|once|.
CASSLEWGAEAFF
TGTGCCAGCAGCTTGGAATGGGGAGCTGAAGCTTTCTTT
>TRBJ2-3|TRBV20-1|.|.
CSASRGGDTDTQYF
TGCAGTGCTAGTCGCGGGGGCGACACAGATACGCAGTATTTT
>TRBJ2-3|TRBV7-9|.|TRBD2
CASSGSGLAGITDTQYF
TGTGCCAGCAGCGGATCGGGACTAGCGGGGATCACAGATACGCAGTATTTT
>TRBJ2-3|TRBV25-1|.|TRBD1
CASSLSPGQGATDTQYF
TGTGCCAGCAGTTTATCTCCGGGACAGGGGGCCACAGATACGCAGTATTTT
>TRBJ1-1|TRBV19|.|TRBD1
CASSKSDRADTEAFF
TGTGCCAGTAGTAAATCGGACAGGGCCGACACTGAAGCTTTCTTT
>TRBJ2-3|TRBV9|.|TRBD2
CASSIRGGHTDTQYF
TGTGCCAGCAGCATTCGGGGGGGACACACAGATACGCAGTATTTT
>TRBJ1-1|TRBV5-1|.|TRBD1
CASSLEPGGLMNTEAFF
TGCGCCAGCAGCTTGGAACCAGGGGGACTCATGAACACTGAAGCTTTCTTT
>TRBJ2-2|TRBV5-1|.|.
CASSFQGLDTGELFF
TGCGCCAGCAGCTTCCAGGGGTTAGACACCGGGGAGCTGTTTTTT
>TRBJ2-7|TRBV27|.|TRBD1
CASSPGTGESSYEQYF
TGTGCCAGCAGTCCCGGGACAGGGGAAAGCTCCTACGAGCAGTACTTC
>TRBJ1-3|TRBV28|.|TRBD1
CASSLRDRLYF
TGTGCCAGCAGTTTGAGGGACAGACTATATTTT
>TRBJ1-2|TRBV7-3|.|TRBD1
CASSLTLTGEGYTF
TGTGCCAGCAGCTTAACGTTAACAGGGGAAGGCTACACCTTC
>TRBJ1-5|TRBV20-1|few|.
CSASGPPGNQPQHF
TGCAGTGCTAGTGGCCCTCCGGGAAATCAGCCCCAGCATTTT
>TRBJ2-1|TRBV19|.|TRBD2
CASSPMTSGRAYNEQFF
TGTGCCAGTAGCCCTATGACTAGCGGGAGGGCCTACAATGAGCAGTTCTTC
>TRBJ1-6|TRBV19|.|TRBD1
CASTPTGVYNSPLHF
TGTGCCAGTACCCCCACAGGGGTGTATAATTCACCCCTCCACTTT
>TRBJ1-2|TRBV11-2|few|TRBD1
CASSLRQGWLYGYTF
TGTGCCAGCAGCTTACGACAGGGATGGCTCTATGGCTACACCTTC
>TRBJ2-7|TRBV19|.|.
CASSEVGDTYEQYF
TGTGCCAGTTCAGAGGTGGGAGACACCTACGAGCAGTACTTC
>TRBJ2-1|TRBV3-1/TRBV3-2|.|TRBD2
CASSHPGGTTYNEQFF
TGTGCCAGCAGCCATCCTGGGGGGACTACCTACAATGAGCAGTTCTTC
>TRBJ1-2|TRBV18|.|.
CASSPGAGRYGYTF
TGTGCCAGCTCACCAGGGGCTGGAAGGTATGGCTACACCTTC
>TRBJ1-2|TRBV5-4|.|.
CASSLDNRISGYTF
TGTGCCAGCAGCCTGGATAACAGAATCTCTGGCTACACCTTC
>TRBJ2-5|TRBV7-3|few|.
CASSLSRGPAETQYF
TGTGCCAGCAGCTTATCTCGGGGTCCCGCAGAGACCCAGTACTTC
>TRBJ1-5|TRBV6-1|once|.
CASSEAGANQPQHF
TGTGCCAGCAGTGAGGCTGGGGCAAATCAGCCCCAGCATTTT
>TRBJ2-1|TRBV5-1|.|TRBD2
CASSFDGTSGPNEQFF
TGCGCCAGCAGCTTTGATGGGACTAGCGGTCCCAATGAGCAGTTCTTC
>TRBJ2-1|TRBV7-2|.|.
CASSLQADPTYNEQFF
TGTGCCAGCAGCTTACAAGCGGACCCCACCTACAATGAGCAGTTCTTC
>TRBJ2-2|TRBV30|.|.
CAWSSRGRGSHTGELFF
TGTGCCTGGAGTTCCCGGGGGAGGGGGAGCCACACCGGGGAGCTGTTTTTT
>TRBJ2-2|TRBV5-1|.|TRBD2
CASSFLGGDPKTGELFF
TGCGCCAGCAGCTTTCTTGGGGGGGACCCCAAAACCGGGGAGCTGTTTTTT
>TRBJ2-5|TRBV18|.|.
CASSPPDTQETQYF
TGTGCCAGCTCACCACCGGACACCCAAGAGACCCAGTACTTC
>TRBJ1-1|TRBV7-9|.|.
CASSLVGEGPNTEAFF
TGTGCCAGCAGCTTAGTGGGGGAGGGACCGAACACTGAAGCTTTCTTT
>TRBJ1-3|TRBV15|.|TRBD1
CATSSRDRVSGNTIYF
TGTGCCACCAGCAGCCGGGACAGGGTCTCTGGAAACACCATATATTTT
>TRBJ2-2|TRBV19|.|TRBD2
CASGTTTGELFF
TGTGCCAGTGGGACTACCACCGGGGAGCTGTTTTTT
>TRBJ1-2|TRBV19|medium-sized|TRBD1
CASSFGQGVTYGYTF
TGTGCCAGTAGTTTCGGACAGGGAGTTACCTATGGCTACACCTTC
>TRBJ2-5|TRBV10-2|.|TRBD1
CASSDTRQGEETQYF
TGCGCCAGCAGTGATACGAGACAGGGAGAAGAGACCCAGTACTTC
>TRBJ1-1|TRBV18|once|TRBD1
CASSPEGPRGLGNTEAFF
TGTGCCAGCTCACCAGAAGGGCCCAGGGGGCTGGGGAACACTGAAGCTTTCTTT
>TRBJ2-1|TRBV5-3|.|TRBD1
CARQPGKGQGCNEQFF
TGTGCCAGACAACCTGGTAAGGGACAGGGGTGCAATGAGCAGTTCTTC